The present entry profiles one TCR beta chain with its context. Produced via immunoSEQ multiplex PCR; TCRdb's table is partial and in-frame only. In the table there are about 100,000 clones, more than 85% of which are singletons. CDR3 length: 14 residues. Germline CDR1 is SGHDT and CDR2 is YYEEEE. V was clipped by 4 bases and J by 8 bases; unmatched bases: 10. This specimen comes from a study of T cell changes during pregnancy in multiple sclerosis. This sequence was found in a female donor with multiple sclerosis, enrolled in a pregnancy study. The material sequenced was peripheral blood, taken after pregnancy. The rearrangement uses TRBV5-6 and TRBJ1-2; 8 bases are shared with TRBD1. CDR3 in amino acids: CASSPGRTGTGYTF. CDR3 sequence (DNA): TGTGCCAGCAGCCCTGGGCGGACAGGGACGGGCTACACCTTC.